Described below is a single TCR beta chain sequence and its context. This CDR3 spans 11 amino acids. Per the germline V gene, CDR1 is SGHNT and CDR2 is YENEEA. Trimming removed 4 bases at V and 5 bases at J, with 4 bases between. Clones were sequenced by immunoSEQ multiplex PCR, and TCRdb holds only the in-frame ones, with some missing. The table shows fewer than 400,000 clones, with approximately 87% occurring only once. Indicated treatment: approximately 18 received Ad26.COV2.S at low or high dose, single or two shots; roughly 5 received placebo; per-sample allocation not given. Samples came from day 63 after the first vaccine or placebo injection. This entry belongs to a study of Ad26.COV2.S vaccination and SARS-CoV-2 variants.

The sequencing used peripheral blood, collected in a trial of Ad26.COV2.S vaccine versus placebo. The gene calls are TRBV11-3 and TRBJ2-3; D gene uncertain. This receptor was identified in a person aged 18 to 65 who received the Ad26.COV2.S COVID-19 vaccine or a placebo. Written as DNA, the CDR3 is TGTGCCAGCAGCTCGGTAGATACGCAGTATTTT. It yields the protein CASSSVDTQYF.